A selection of T cell receptor beta chains follows, all from one sample in a study of preoperative IRX-2 immunotherapy in early breast cancer. Using immunoSEQ multiplex PCR, the repertoire was profiled, and TCRdb retains in-frame clones only, with some absent. The sample records around 30,000 clones, approximately 80% being singletons. Source: lymph node tissue, taken before IRX-2 immunotherapy. These receptors were taken from a human donor with breast cancer. Each CDR3 is given with its conserved first and last residue. The D gene is left open where the match is weak. Clone size appears in some rows only: once, few, many, or a class for an expanded clone.

d_call: TRBD1
clone_size: -
j_call: TRBJ2-5
v_call: TRBV19
cdr3_aa: CASSETGPQETQYF
cdr3_nt: TGTGCCAGTAGTGAGACAGGGCCCCAAGAGACCCAGTACTTC

d_call: TRBD1
clone_size: -
j_call: TRBJ1-2
v_call: TRBV7-6
cdr3_aa: CASSYPGQRANYGYTF
cdr3_nt: TGTGCCAGCAGCTACCCGGGACAGCGTGCTAACTATGGCTACACCTTC

d_call: -
clone_size: -
j_call: TRBJ2-1
v_call: TRBV28
cdr3_aa: CASSLSGLSYNEQFF
cdr3_nt: TGTGCCAGCAGTTTGTCAGGGTTAAGCTACAATGAGCAGTTCTTC

d_call: -
clone_size: -
j_call: TRBJ1-2
v_call: TRBV15
cdr3_aa: CATSRDLANYGYTF
cdr3_nt: TGTGCCACCAGCAGAGATTTAGCTAACTATGGCTACACCTTC

d_call: -
clone_size: medium-sized
j_call: TRBJ2-7
v_call: TRBV28
cdr3_aa: CATTQNGAFEQYF
cdr3_nt: TGTGCCACAACCCAGAATGGGGCGTTCGAGCAGTACTTC

d_call: TRBD1
clone_size: -
j_call: TRBJ1-5
v_call: TRBV28
cdr3_aa: CASSFLRTGGIQPQHF
cdr3_nt: TGTGCCAGCAGTTTTCTCCGGACAGGGGGAATTCAGCCCCAGCATTTT

d_call: -
clone_size: -
j_call: TRBJ2-2
v_call: TRBV6-8
cdr3_aa: CASSRNLGTPNTGELFF
cdr3_nt: TGTGCCAGCAGTCGAAACCTCGGGACCCCGAACACCGGGGAGCTGTTTTTT

d_call: TRBD1
clone_size: -
j_call: TRBJ1-1
v_call: TRBV19
cdr3_aa: CASSIGGQKNTEAFF
cdr3_nt: TGTGCCAGTAGTATAGGGGGACAGAAGAACACTGAAGCTTTCTTT

d_call: -
clone_size: -
j_call: TRBJ1-4
v_call: TRBV6-8
cdr3_aa: CASRGSTESNEKLFF
cdr3_nt: TGTGCCAGCAGGGGGTCGACAGAGTCTAATGAAAAACTGTTTTTT

d_call: -
clone_size: -
j_call: TRBJ2-5
v_call: TRBV7-7
cdr3_aa: CASRGNRDSQVTQYF
cdr3_nt: TGTGCCAGCAGGGGGAACAGGGATTCTCAAGTGACCCAGTACTTC

d_call: -
clone_size: -
j_call: TRBJ1-6
v_call: TRBV7-6
cdr3_aa: CASRQGVATSYNSPLHF
cdr3_nt: TGTGCCAGCAGACAGGGCGTAGCGACCTCCTATAATTCACCCCTCCACTTT

d_call: -
clone_size: -
j_call: TRBJ2-5
v_call: TRBV1
cdr3_aa: CASSQETLTGWAKETQYF
cdr3_nt: TGCGCCAGCAGCCAAGAAACCCTGACAGGGTGGGCGAAAGAGACCCAGTACTTC

d_call: TRBD1
clone_size: -
j_call: TRBJ1-2
v_call: TRBV6-8
cdr3_aa: CASSRQGMSGYTF
cdr3_nt: TGTGCCAGCAGTCGACAGGGGATGAGTGGCTACACCTTC

d_call: TRBD1
clone_size: -
j_call: TRBJ1-1
v_call: TRBV6-8
cdr3_aa: CASSKQGVGEAFF
cdr3_nt: TGTGCCAGCAGTAAACAGGGGGTAGGAGAAGCTTTCTTT

d_call: -
clone_size: -
j_call: TRBJ1-2
v_call: TRBV6-8
cdr3_aa: CASRAQRLRHGYTF
cdr3_nt: TGTGCCAGCAGGGCACAACGACTGCGCCATGGCTACACCTTC

d_call: TRBD1
clone_size: -
j_call: TRBJ2-6
v_call: TRBV30
cdr3_aa: CAWSLPRTGRPSGANVLTF
cdr3_nt: TGTGCCTGGAGCCTTCCCCGGACAGGGCGACCCTCTGGGGCCAACGTCCTGACTTTC

d_call: -
clone_size: -
j_call: TRBJ1-4
v_call: TRBV5-1
cdr3_aa: CASSPEGGITNEKLFF
cdr3_nt: TGCGCCAGCAGCCCGGAGGGGGGGATAACTAATGAAAAACTGTTTTTT

d_call: -
clone_size: few
j_call: TRBJ1-6
v_call: TRBV6-8
cdr3_aa: CASSSHGNSPLHF
cdr3_nt: TGTGCCAGCAGTTCCCACGGAAATTCACCCCTCCACTTT

d_call: TRBD1
clone_size: -
j_call: TRBJ1-2
v_call: TRBV14
cdr3_aa: CASSTYTGTGDYGYTF
cdr3_nt: TGTGCCAGCAGCACCTACACCGGGACAGGGGACTATGGCTACACCTTC

d_call: -
clone_size: -
j_call: TRBJ1-2
v_call: TRBV12-5
cdr3_aa: CASTRGGSYGYTF
cdr3_nt: TGTGCCAGCACCCGCGGGGGCAGCTATGGCTACACCTTC

d_call: -
clone_size: -
j_call: TRBJ2-7
v_call: TRBV28
cdr3_aa: CASAWSPPYEQYF
cdr3_nt: TGTGCCAGCGCCTGGTCACCTCCCTACGAGCAGTACTTC

d_call: -
clone_size: -
j_call: TRBJ1-4
v_call: TRBV19
cdr3_aa: CASSIVTGAPNEKLFF
cdr3_nt: TGTGCCAGTAGTATCGTGACCGGGGCTCCTAATGAAAAACTGTTTTTT

d_call: TRBD1
clone_size: -
j_call: TRBJ1-1
v_call: TRBV7-6
cdr3_aa: CASSLRQGVAEAFF
cdr3_nt: TGTGCCAGCAGCTTACGACAGGGGGTGGCTGAAGCTTTCTTT

d_call: -
clone_size: -
j_call: TRBJ2-2
v_call: TRBV9
cdr3_aa: CASSVVGRSGELFF
cdr3_nt: TGTGCCAGCAGCGTAGTTGGACGATCCGGGGAGCTGTTTTTT

d_call: -
clone_size: -
j_call: TRBJ2-7
v_call: TRBV19
cdr3_aa: CASRDLRGTAKNEQYF
cdr3_nt: TGTGCCAGTAGGGACCTACGGGGGACGGCAAAAAACGAGCAGTACTTC

d_call: -
clone_size: -
j_call: TRBJ2-7
v_call: TRBV6-8
cdr3_aa: CASSSLRGDEQYF
cdr3_nt: TGTGCCAGCAGTTCTCTCCGGGGCGACGAGCAGTACTTC

d_call: -
clone_size: -
j_call: TRBJ2-5
v_call: TRBV29-1
cdr3_aa: CSAVQGGFETQYF
cdr3_nt: TGCAGCGCTGTTCAAGGGGGATTTGAGACCCAGTACTTC

d_call: TRBD1
clone_size: -
j_call: TRBJ1-5
v_call: TRBV19
cdr3_aa: CASRQTGDNQPQHF
cdr3_nt: TGTGCCAGTAGACAGACAGGGGACAATCAGCCCCAGCATTTT